These T cell receptor beta chains were read from a single sample in a study of T-cell reconstitution after alpha-beta-depleted transplantation in children. TCRdb recomputed calls from the PCR reads with MiXCR, one row per CDR3 protein. Counted here are around 500,000 distinct CDR3 sequences, around 23% occurring once; the ten biggest clones make up around an eighth. This specimen was PBMCs, mostly from graft donor cells, taken 360 days after TCRalphabeta/CD19-depleted stem cell transplant. The receptors were gathered from a boy in the first two years of life who had a stem cell transplant for acute myeloid leukemia, so the T cells may come from the graft donor. The CDR3 runs from the conserved cysteine through the conserved F or W. The D gene is left open where the match is weak. The size entry is marked missing in some rows and otherwise reads once, few, many or a size class.

NA,NA,TRBJ1-4,TRBV7-6,CASSLAGHRLNEKLFF,TGTGCCAGCAGCTTAGCGGGACACCGTTTAAATGAAAAACTGTTTTTT
TRBD1,once,TRBJ2-5,TRBV4-1,CASSQVVTGEETQYF,TGCGCCAGCAGCCAAGTGGTGACAGGGGAAGAGACCCAGTACTTC
NA,NA,TRBJ2-7,TRBV3-1,CASSQGGLGSYEQYF,TGTGCCAGCAGCCAAGGGGGTCTGGGCTCCTACGAGCAGTACTTC
NA,NA,TRBJ1-2,TRBV18,CASSRDGYGYTF,TGTGCCAGCTCACGAGACGGCTATGGCTACACCTTC
NA,many,TRBJ1-1,TRBV24-1,CATSDRDPQTEAFF,TGTGCCACCAGTGACCGGGACCCGCAGACTGAAGCTTTCTTT
NA,NA,TRBJ2-1,TRBV11-2,CASSSYPWGASYNEQFF,TGTGCCAGCAGCTCCTACCCGTGGGGGGCATCCTACAATGAGCAGTTCTTC
NA,NA,TRBJ2-3,TRBV4-3,CASSQDWWDLEGTDTQYF,TGCGCCAGCAGCCAAGACTGGTGGGATCTAGAAGGCACAGATACGCAGTATTTT
TRBD1,few,TRBJ1-1,TRBV4-1,CASRLNPGQGAAFF,TGCGCCAGCAGACTTAATCCGGGACAGGGGGCCGCTTTCTTT
TRBD1,many,TRBJ2-1,TRBV20-1,CSAPARAGGHINEQFF,TGCAGTGCCCCGGCGAGGGCAGGGGGTCATATAAATGAGCAGTTCTTC
NA,many,TRBJ2-1,TRBV27,CASKGGRSYNEQFF,TGTGCCAGCAAAGGGGGGAGGTCCTACAATGAGCAGTTCTTC
NA,few,TRBJ2-7,TRBV7-2,CASSLGRGSGSYEQYF,TGTGCCAGCAGCTTAGGGCGGGGCTCAGGGTCCTACGAGCAGTACTTC
NA,NA,TRBJ2-3,TRBV29-1,CSVDSWIRSSTDTQYF,TGCAGCGTTGATTCTTGGATCCGGTCCAGCACAGATACGCAGTATTTT
NA,few,TRBJ1-4,TRBV20-1,CSARTGTNEKLFF,TGCAGTGCTCGGACGGGAACTAATGAAAAACTGTTTTTT
TRBD2,NA,TRBJ2-1,TRBV7-2,CASSPGLAGVGEQFF,TGTGCCAGCAGCCCTGGACTAGCGGGGGTTGGTGAGCAGTTCTTC
NA,many,TRBJ1-2,TRBV6-5,CASTQPGYDYGYTF,TGTGCCAGCACCCAGCCAGGCTATGACTATGGCTACACCTTC
NA,many,TRBJ2-3,TRBV18,CASSPASLTDTQYF,TGTGCCAGCTCACCTGCTAGCCTCACAGATACGCAGTATTTT
TRBD1,NA,TRBJ2-7,TRBV27,CASRRDRAYEQYF,TGTGCCAGCCGCCGGGACAGGGCCTACGAGCAGTACTTC
TRBD1,NA,TRBJ2-7,TRBV30,CAWSRDRVHEQYF,TGTGCCTGGAGTCGGGACAGGGTCCACGAGCAGTACTTC
TRBD1,NA,TRBJ1-2,TRBV20-1,CSATRTGNGGYTF,TGCAGTGCTACCCGGACAGGGAACGGTGGCTACACCTTC
NA,NA,TRBJ2-3,TRBV24-1,CATSDWGRARTSTDTQYF,TGTGCCACCAGTGATTGGGGCAGGGCACGAACTAGCACAGATACGCAGTATTTT
TRBD1,many,TRBJ1-2,TRBV5-1,CASGTGRTYGYTF,TGCGCCAGCGGGACAGGGCGGACCTATGGCTACACCTTC
TRBD2,many,TRBJ2-1,TRBV12-3/TRBV12-4,CASSLTGGDGEQFF,TGTGCCAGCAGTTTAACTGGGGGGGATGGTGAGCAGTTCTTC
NA,NA,TRBJ2-3,TRBV20-1,CSAPQFAGSTDTQYF,TGCAGTGCCCCCCAGTTCGCGGGTAGCACAGATACGCAGTATTTT
NA,few,TRBJ2-3,TRBV12-3/TRBV12-4,CASSFVREGPDTQYF,TGTGCCAGCAGTTTTGTCAGGGAAGGTCCAGATACGCAGTATTTT
TRBD2,NA,TRBJ2-3,TRBV10-3,CASRLAGGETDTQYF,TGTGCCAGCCGACTAGCGGGGGGTGAGACAGATACGCAGTATTTT
NA,few,TRBJ2-1,TRBV20-1,CSAREGNSYNEQFF,TGCAGTGCTAGAGAGGGGAATTCCTACAATGAGCAGTTCTTC
NA,few,TRBJ1-2,TRBV6-5,CASSYSRAGVNYGYTF,TGTGCCAGCAGTTATAGCAGGGCAGGTGTTAACTATGGCTACACCTTC
NA,NA,TRBJ2-3,TRBV7-2,CASSLIGVSTDTQYF,TGTGCCAGCAGCTTAATAGGAGTTAGCACAGATACGCAGTATTTT
NA,many,TRBJ2-4,TRBV7-9,CASSLWGGRAKNIQYF,TGTGCCAGCAGCTTATGGGGAGGTCGAGCCAAAAACATTCAGTACTTC
NA,NA,TRBJ2-1,TRBV4-2,CASSQVGDMGPYNEQFF,TGTGCCAGCAGCCAAGTAGGTGACATGGGGCCCTACAATGAGCAGTTCTTC
NA,many,TRBJ1-1,TRBV5-1,CASSLGTSTRSNTEAFF,TGCGCCAGCAGCTTGGGGACATCTACCCGATCGAACACTGAAGCTTTCTTT
TRBD2,few,TRBJ2-7,TRBV20-1,CSARDPLAGPYEQYF,TGCAGTGCTAGAGACCCTCTAGCGGGGCCCTACGAGCAGTACTTC
NA,few,TRBJ2-1,TRBV7-2,CASSSPGSGALNEQFF,TGTGCCAGCAGCTCTCCTGGGTCAGGGGCGCTGAATGAGCAGTTCTTC
TRBD2,few,TRBJ2-3,TRBV20-1,CSARGGAGVADTQYF,TGCAGTGCCCGGGGGGGAGCGGGGGTCGCAGATACGCAGTATTTT
NA,NA,TRBJ2-5,TRBV9,CASDSTGTGETQYF,TGTGCCAGCGATTCGACAGGTACCGGTGAGACCCAGTACTTC
TRBD1,NA,TRBJ2-4,TRBV20-1,CSARRSGGLENIQYF,TGCAGTGCTAGGAGGTCAGGGGGCTTGGAAAACATTCAGTACTTC
NA,many,TRBJ2-2,TRBV29-1,CSVRGTTGELFF,TGCAGCGTTCGCGGGACCACCGGGGAGCTGTTTTTT
NA,few,TRBJ1-1,TRBV4-1,CASSQDRAGEHPGPEAFF,TGCGCCAGCAGCCAAGACAGGGCAGGAGAACACCCGGGTCCTGAAGCTTTCTTT
NA,NA,TRBJ2-1,TRBV6-5,CASSYLASADGNEQFF,TGTGCCAGCAGTTACCTGGCTAGCGCCGACGGGAATGAGCAGTTCTTC
NA,few,TRBJ2-3,TRBV27,CASKLRFTDTQYF,TGTGCCAGCAAACTACGGTTCACAGATACGCAGTATTTT
NA,many,TRBJ2-4,TRBV20-1,CSARGGYIQYF,TGCAGTGCTAGAGGAGGGTACATTCAGTACTTC